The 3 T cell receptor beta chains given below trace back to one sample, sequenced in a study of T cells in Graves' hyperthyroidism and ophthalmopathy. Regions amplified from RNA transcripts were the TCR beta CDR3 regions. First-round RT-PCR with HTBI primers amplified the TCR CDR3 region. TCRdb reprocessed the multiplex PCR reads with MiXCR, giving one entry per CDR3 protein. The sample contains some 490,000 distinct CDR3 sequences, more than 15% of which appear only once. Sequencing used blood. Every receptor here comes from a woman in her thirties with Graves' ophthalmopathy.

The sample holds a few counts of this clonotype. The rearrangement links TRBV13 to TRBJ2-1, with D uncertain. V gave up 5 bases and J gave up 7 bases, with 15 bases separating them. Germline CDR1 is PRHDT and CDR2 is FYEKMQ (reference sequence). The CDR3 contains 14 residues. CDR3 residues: CASSLRGNKNEQFF. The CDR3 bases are TGTGCCAGCAGCCTCCGAGGAAATAAGAATGAGCAGTTCTTC.

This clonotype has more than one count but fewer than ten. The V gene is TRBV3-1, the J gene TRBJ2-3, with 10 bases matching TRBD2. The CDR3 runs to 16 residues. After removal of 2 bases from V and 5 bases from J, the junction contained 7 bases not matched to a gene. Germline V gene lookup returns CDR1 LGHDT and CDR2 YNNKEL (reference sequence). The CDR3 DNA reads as TGTGCCAGCAGCCAAAGCCTAGCGGGGGAGGGAGATACGCAGTATTTT. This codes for CASSQSLAGEGDTQYF.

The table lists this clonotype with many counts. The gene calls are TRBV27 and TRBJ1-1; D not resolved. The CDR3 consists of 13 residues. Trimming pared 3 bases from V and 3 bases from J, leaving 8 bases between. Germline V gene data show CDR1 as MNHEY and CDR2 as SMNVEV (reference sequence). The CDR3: CASSFAGYTEAFF. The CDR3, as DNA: TGTGCCAGCAGTTTCGCGGGGTACACTGAAGCTTTCTTT.